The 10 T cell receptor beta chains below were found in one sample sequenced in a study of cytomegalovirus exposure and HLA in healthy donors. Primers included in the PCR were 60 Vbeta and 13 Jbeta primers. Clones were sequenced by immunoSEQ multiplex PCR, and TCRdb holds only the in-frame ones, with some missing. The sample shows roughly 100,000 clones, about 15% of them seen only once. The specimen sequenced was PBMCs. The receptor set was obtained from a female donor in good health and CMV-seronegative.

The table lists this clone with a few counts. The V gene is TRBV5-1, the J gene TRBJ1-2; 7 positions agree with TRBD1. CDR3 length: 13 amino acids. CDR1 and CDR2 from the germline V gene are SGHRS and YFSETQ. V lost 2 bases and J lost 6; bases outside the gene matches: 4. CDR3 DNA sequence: TGCGCCAGCAGCTTAGGAGGGGGCGATGGCTACACCTTC. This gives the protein CASSLGGGDGYTF.

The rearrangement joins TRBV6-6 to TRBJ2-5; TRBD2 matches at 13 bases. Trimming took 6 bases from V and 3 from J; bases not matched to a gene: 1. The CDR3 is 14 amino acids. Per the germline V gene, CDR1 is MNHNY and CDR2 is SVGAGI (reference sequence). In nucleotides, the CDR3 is TGTGCCAGCAGAACTAGCGGGGGGGAAGAGACCCAGTACTTC. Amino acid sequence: CASRTSGGEETQYF.

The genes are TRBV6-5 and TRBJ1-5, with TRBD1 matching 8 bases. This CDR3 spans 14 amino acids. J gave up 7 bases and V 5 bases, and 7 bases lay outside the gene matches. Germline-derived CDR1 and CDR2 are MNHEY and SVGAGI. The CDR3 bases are TGTGCCAGCAGTGAATTGGACAGGGCCCAGCCCCAGCATTTT. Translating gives CASSELDRAQPQHF.

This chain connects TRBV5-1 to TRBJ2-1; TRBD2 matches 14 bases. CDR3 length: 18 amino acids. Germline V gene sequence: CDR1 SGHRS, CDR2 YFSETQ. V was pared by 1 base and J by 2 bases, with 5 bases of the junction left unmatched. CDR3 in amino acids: CASSLIGLAGGPYNEQFF. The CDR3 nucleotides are TGCGCCAGCAGCTTGATCGGACTAGCGGGGGGACCCTACAATGAGCAGTTCTTC.

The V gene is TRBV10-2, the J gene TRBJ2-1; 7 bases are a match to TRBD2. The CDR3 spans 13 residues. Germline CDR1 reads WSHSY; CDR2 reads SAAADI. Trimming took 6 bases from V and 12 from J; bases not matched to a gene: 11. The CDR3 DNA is TGCGCCAGCAGACTAGGACTAGGACGTGGGCAGTTCTTC. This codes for CASRLGLGRGQFF.

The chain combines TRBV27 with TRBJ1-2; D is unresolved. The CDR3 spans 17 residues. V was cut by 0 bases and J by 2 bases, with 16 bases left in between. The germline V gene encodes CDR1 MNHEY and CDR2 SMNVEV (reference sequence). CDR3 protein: CASSLSLRGNLNYGYTF. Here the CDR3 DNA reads TGTGCCAGCAGTTTATCGCTCCGAGGGAATCTAAACTATGGCTACACCTTC.

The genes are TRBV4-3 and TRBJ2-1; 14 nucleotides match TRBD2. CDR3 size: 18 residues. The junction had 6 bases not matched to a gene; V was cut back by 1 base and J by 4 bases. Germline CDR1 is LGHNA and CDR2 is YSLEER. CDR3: CASSQGGGTSGGYNEQFF. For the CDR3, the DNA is TGCGCCAGCAGCCAAGGGGGAGGGACTAGCGGGGGATACAATGAGCAGTTCTTC.

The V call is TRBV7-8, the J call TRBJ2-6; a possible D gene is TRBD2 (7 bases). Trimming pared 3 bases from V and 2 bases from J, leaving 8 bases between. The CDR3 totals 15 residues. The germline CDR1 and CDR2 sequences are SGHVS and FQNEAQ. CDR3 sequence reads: CASSFGGPGANVLTF. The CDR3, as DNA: TGTGCCAGCAGCTTCGGGGGGCCTGGGGCCAACGTCCTGACTTTC.

The CDR3 DNA reads TGTGCCAGCAGTGGGATGATGTGGGACACCTTCCCCTACGAGCAGTACTTC. Protein: CASSGMMWDTFPYEQYF. The gene calls are TRBV28 and TRBJ2-7, with D maybe TRBD1 (6 bases). V was pared by 5 bases and J by 2 bases, with 22 bases between. This CDR3 spans 17 amino acids. CDR1 and CDR2 from the germline V gene are MDHEN and SYDVKM.

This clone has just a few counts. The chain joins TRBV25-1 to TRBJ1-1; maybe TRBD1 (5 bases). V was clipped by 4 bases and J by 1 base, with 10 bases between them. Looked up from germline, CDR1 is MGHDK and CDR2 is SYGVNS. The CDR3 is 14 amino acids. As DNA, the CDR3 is TGTGCCAGCAGTGCAGGGCGGCGGAACACTGAAGCTTTCTTT. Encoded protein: CASSAGRRNTEAFF.